This TCR beta chain was sequenced in a study of blood T cell repertoires in COVID-19. Per the germline V gene, CDR1 is MGHRA and CDR2 is YSYEKL. The germline V and J ends were trimmed by 0 bases and 1 base, with 16 bases remaining between them. The CDR3 length is 19 residues. Sequenced by immunoSEQ multiplex PCR; TCRdb stores in-frame clones only, minus some. The table has about 130,000 clones, 77% seen once. This receptor was taken from a man older than 75 with acute or convalescent COVID-19. Sequenced input: peripheral blood. The V call is TRBV4-1, the J call TRBJ1-6; weak D call: TRBD1 (6 bases). The CDR3 region is CASSQDIQGVVSYNSPLHF. In DNA, the CDR3 is TGCGCCAGCAGCCAAGATATACAGGGCGTAGTGTCCTATAATTCACCCCTCCACTTT.